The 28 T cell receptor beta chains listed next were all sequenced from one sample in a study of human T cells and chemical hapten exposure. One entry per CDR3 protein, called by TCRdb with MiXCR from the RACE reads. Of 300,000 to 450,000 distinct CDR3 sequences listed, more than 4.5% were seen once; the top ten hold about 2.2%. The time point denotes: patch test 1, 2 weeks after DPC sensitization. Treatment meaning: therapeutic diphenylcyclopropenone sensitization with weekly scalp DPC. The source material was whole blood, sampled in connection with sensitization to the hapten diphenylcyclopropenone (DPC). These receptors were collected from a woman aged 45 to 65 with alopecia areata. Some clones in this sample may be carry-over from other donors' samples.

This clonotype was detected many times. This CDR3 is CASGLGVENTEAFF. The CDR3 DNA is TGTGCTAGTGGTCTTGGTGTGGAGAACACTGAAGCTTTCTTT. The chain is built from TRBV12-5 and TRBJ1-1; D remains ambiguous. Germline V gene sequence: CDR1 LGHNT, CDR2 FRNRAP. The CDR3 loop spans 14 amino acids. The V and J ends lost 5 bases and 1 base respectively, with 11 bases between them.

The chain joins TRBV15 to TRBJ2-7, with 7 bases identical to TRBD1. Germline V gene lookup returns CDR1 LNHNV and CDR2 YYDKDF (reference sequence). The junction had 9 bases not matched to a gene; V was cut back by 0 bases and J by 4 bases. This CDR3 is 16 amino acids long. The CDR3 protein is CATSRDPVTGLYEQYF. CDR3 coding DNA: TGTGCCACCAGCAGAGACCCCGTGACAGGGCTATACGAGCAGTACTTC.

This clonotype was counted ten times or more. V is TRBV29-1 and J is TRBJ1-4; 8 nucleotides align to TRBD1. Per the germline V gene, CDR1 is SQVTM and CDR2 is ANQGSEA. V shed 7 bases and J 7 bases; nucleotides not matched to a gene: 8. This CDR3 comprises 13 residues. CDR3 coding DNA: TGCAGCGCCGGACAGGGAAGGAGTGAAAAACTGTTTTTT. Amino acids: CSAGQGRSEKLFF.

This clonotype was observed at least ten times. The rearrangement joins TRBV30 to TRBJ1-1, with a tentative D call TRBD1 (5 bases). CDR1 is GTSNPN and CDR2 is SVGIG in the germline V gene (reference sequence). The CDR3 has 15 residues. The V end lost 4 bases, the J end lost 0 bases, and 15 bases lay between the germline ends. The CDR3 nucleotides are TGTGCCTGGAAGTTCGCCGGGGGATTGAACACTGAAGCTTTCTTT. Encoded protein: CAWKFAGGLNTEAFF.

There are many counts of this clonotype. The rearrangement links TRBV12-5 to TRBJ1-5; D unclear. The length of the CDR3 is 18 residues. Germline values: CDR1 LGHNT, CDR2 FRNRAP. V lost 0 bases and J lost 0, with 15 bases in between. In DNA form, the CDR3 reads TGTGCTAGTGGTTTGGTACGAGGCCCCTTAGGTAGCAATCAGCCCCAGCATTTT. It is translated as CASGLVRGPLGSNQPQHF.

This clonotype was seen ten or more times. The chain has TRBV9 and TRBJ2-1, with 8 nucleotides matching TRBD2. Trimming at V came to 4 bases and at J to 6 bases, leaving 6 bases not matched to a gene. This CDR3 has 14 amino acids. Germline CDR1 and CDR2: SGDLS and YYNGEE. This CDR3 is CASSPGLALNEQFF. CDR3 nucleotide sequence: TGTGCCAGCAGCCCTGGACTAGCACTCAATGAGCAGTTCTTC.

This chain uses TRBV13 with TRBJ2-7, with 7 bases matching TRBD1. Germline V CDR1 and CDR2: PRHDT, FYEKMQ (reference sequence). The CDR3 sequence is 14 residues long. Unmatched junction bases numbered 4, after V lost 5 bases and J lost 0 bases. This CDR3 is CASSPGQNSYEQYF. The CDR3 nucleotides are TGTGCCAGCAGCCCGGGACAGAACTCCTACGAGCAGTACTTC.

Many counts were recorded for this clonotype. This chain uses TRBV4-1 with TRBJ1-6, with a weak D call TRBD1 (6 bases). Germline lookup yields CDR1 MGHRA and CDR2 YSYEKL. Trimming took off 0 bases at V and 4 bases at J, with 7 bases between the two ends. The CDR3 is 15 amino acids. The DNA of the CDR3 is TGCGCCAGCAGCCAAGATGACAGGTATAATTCACCCCTCCACTTT. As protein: CASSQDDRYNSPLHF.

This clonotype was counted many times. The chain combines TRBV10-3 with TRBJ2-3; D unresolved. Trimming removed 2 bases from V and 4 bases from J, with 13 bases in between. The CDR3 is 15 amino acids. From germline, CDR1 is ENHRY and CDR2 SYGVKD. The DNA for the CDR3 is TGTGCCATCAGTGAGGTCGCGTTTTTTCCAGATACGCAGTATTTT. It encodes CAISEVAFFPDTQYF.

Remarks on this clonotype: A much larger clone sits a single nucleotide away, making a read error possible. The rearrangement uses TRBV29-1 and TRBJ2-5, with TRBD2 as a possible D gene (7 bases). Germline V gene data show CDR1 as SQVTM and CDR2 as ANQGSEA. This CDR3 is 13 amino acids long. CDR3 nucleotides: TGCGGCGTTCCCAGGGGAGGGATAGAGACCCAGTACTTC. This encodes CGVPRGGIETQYF.

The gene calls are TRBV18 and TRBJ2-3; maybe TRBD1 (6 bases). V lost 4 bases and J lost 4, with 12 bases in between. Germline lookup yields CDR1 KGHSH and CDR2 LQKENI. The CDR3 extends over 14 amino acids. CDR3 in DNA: TGTGCCAGCTCACAAGGGGGACGGTCAGATACGCAGTATTTT. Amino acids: CASSQGGRSDTQYF.

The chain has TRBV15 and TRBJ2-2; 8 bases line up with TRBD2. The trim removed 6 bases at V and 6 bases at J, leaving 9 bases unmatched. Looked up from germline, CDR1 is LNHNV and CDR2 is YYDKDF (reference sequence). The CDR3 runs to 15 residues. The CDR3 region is CATRNSGGPSGELFF. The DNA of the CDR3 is TGTGCCACCAGAAACTCGGGGGGGCCGTCCGGGGAGCTGTTTTTT.

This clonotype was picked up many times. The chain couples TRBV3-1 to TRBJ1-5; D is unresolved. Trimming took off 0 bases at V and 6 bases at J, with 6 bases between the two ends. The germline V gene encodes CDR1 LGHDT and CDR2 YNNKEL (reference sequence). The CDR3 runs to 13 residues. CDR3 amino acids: CASSQDLVQPQHF. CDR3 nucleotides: TGTGCCAGCAGCCAAGATCTGGTTCAGCCCCAGCATTTT.

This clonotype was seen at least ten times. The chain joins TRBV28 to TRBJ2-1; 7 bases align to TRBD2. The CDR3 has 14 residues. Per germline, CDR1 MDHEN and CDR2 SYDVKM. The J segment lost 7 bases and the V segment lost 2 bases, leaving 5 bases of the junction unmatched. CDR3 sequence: CASSLAGEGNEQFF. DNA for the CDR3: TGTGCCAGCAGTTTAGCGGGAGAAGGAAATGAGCAGTTCTTC.

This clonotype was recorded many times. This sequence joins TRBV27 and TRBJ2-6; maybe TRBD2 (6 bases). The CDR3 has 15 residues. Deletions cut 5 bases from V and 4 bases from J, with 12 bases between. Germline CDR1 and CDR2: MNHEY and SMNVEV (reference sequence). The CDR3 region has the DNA TGTGCCAGCAGTCTCGCGGGACTCGGGGCCAACGTCCTGACTTTC. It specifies CASSLAGLGANVLTF.

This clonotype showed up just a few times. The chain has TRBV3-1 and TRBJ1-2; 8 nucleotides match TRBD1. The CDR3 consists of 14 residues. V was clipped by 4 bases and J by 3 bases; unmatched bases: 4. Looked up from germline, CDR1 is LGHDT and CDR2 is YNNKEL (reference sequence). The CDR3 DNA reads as TGTGCCAGCAGCCCAGGGGGCCTGGACTATGGCTACACCTTC. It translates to CASSPGGLDYGYTF.

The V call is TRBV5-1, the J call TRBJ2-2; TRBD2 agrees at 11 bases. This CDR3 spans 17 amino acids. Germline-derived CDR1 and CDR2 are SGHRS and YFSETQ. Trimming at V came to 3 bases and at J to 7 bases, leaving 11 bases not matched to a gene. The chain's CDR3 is CASSWRLAGPNNGELFF. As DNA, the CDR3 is TGCGCCAGCAGCTGGAGACTAGCGGGACCGAATAACGGGGAGCTGTTTTTT.

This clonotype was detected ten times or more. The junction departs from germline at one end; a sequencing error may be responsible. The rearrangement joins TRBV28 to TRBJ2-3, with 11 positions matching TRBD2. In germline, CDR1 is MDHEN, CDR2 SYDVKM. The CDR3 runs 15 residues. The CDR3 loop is CASDDTSGSIDTQYF. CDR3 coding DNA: TGTGCCAGCGACGACACTAGCGGGAGCATAGATACGCAGTATTTT.

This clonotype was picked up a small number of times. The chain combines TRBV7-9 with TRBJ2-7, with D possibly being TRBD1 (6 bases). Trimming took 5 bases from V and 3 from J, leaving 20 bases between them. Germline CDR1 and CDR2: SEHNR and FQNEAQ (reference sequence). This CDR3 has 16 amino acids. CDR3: CASSPLGRGSVYEQYF. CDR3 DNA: TGTGCCAGCAGCCCCCTCGGCAGGGGCTCGGTCTACGAGCAGTACTTC.

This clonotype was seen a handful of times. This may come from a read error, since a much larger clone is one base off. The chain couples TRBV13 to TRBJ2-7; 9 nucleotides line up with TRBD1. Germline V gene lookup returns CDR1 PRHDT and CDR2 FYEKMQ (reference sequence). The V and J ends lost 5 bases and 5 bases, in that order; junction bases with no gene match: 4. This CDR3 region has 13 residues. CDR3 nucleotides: TGTGCCAGCAGCCTGGGACAGGGCCACGAGCAGTACTTC. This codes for CASSLGQGHEQYF.

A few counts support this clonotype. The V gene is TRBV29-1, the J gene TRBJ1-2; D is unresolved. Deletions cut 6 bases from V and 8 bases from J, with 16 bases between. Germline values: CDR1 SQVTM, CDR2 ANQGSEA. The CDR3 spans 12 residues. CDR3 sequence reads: CSVPNWAAGYTF. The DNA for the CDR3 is TGCAGCGTCCCTAACTGGGCGGCGGGCTACACCTTC.

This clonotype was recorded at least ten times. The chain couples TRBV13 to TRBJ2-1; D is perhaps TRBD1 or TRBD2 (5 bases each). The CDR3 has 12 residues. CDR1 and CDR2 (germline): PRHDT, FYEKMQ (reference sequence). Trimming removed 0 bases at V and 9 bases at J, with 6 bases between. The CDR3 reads CASSLGRGEQFF. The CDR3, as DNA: TGTGCCAGCAGCTTAGGGAGGGGTGAGCAGTTCTTC.

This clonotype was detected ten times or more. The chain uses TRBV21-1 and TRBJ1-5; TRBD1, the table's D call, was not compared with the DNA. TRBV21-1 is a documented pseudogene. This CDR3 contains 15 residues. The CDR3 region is CASSPLERPHQPQHF. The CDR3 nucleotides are TGTGCCAGCAGCCCGCTGGAGAGGCCCCATCAGCCCCAGCATTTT.

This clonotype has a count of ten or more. CDR3 nucleotide sequence: TGCAGCGGCGGAGAGAGGGGGCTCACAGATACGCAGTATTTT. Translated, it gives CSGGERGLTDTQYF. The genes are TRBV29-1 and TRBJ2-3; 7 nucleotides align to TRBD1. The germline V gene has CDR1 SQVTM and CDR2 ANQGSEA. V shed 7 bases, J shed 2 bases, and the junction held 9 bases outside the gene matches. The CDR3 runs to 14 residues.

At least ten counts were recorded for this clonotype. DNA of the CDR3: TGTGCCAGCGGTACAAGAGGGGATACGCAGTATTTT. This gives the protein CASGTRGDTQYF. The chain is built from TRBV7-8 and TRBJ2-3; tentative D call: TRBD2 (5 bases). The CDR3 consists of 12 residues. V lost 8 bases, J lost 6 bases, and 12 bases lay in between. From germline, CDR1 is SGHVS and CDR2 FQNEAQ. Variable domain in full (rest from reference TRBV7-8 and TRBJ2-3): GAGVSQSPRYKVAKRGQDVALRCDPISGHVSLFWYQQALGQGPEFLTYFQNEAQLDKSGLPSDRFFAERPEGSVSTLKIQRTQQEDSAVYLCASGTRGDTQYFGPGTRLTVL.

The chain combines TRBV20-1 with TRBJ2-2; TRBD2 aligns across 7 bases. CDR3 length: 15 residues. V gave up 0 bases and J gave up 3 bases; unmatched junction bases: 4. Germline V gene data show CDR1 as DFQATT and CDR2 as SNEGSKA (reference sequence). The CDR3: CSARERAGYTGELFF. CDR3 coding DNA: TGCAGTGCTAGAGAACGAGCGGGGTACACCGGGGAGCTGTTTTTT.

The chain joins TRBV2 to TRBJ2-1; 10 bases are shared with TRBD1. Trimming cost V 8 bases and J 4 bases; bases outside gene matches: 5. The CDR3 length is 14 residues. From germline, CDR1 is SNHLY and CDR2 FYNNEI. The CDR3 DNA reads TGTGCCAGCGTCCGGGACAGGGGATACAATGAGCAGTTCTTC. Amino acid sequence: CASVRDRGYNEQFF.

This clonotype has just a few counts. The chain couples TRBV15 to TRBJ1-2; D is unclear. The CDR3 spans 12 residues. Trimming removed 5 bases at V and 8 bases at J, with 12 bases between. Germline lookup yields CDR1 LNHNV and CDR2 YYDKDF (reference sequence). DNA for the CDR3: TGTGCCACCAGCGGGCGGACCGGAGGCTACACCTTC. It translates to CATSGRTGGYTF.